This T cell receptor (beta chain) was observed in a study of CD8+ T cells in alopecia areata. Study-level findings and limits: Sequence data from scalp samples additionally include resident alphabeta T cells of normal skin. Especially in alopecia totalis/universalis, lesional scalp showed greater clonality than normal scalp did.

In each case, RNA was isolated and then reverse transcribed into cDNA as the sequencing template. Produced via immunoSEQ multiplex PCR; TCRdb's table is partial and in-frame only. Here the sample spans around 100,000 clones, 55% being singletons. V dropped 1 base and J dropped 2 bases, with 10 bases sitting between them. Germline assignment: CDR1 MGHDK and CDR2 SYGVNS. The CDR3 is 15 amino acids. Regarding this clone: What it binds is not known.

The specimen was CD4+ T cells sorted from blood. The receptor comes from a human donor in good health. This chain joins TRBV25-1 and TRBJ2-3; D unclear. The CDR3 is CASSESGGFTDTQYF. DNA for the CDR3: TGTGCCAGCAGTGAATCAGGCGGCTTCACAGATACGCAGTATTTT.